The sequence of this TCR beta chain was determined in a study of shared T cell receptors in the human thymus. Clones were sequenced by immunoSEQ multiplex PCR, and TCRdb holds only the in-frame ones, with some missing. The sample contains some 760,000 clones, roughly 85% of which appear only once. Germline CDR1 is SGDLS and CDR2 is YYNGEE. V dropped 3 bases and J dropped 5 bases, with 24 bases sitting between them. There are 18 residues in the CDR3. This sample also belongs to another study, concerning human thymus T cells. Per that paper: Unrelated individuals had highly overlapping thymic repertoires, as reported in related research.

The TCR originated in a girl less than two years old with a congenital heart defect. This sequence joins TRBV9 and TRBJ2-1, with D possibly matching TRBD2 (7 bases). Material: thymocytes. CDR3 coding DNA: TGTGCCAGCAGCGCACGACAGAAGGGGTGGGGGGGCCACAATGAGCAGTTCTTC. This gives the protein CASSARQKGWGGHNEQFF. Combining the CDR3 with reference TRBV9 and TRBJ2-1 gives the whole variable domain DSGVTQTPKHLITATGQRVTLRCSPRSGDLSVYWYQQSLDQGLQFLIQYYNGEERAKGNILERFSAQQFPDLHSELNLSSLELGDSALYFCASSARQKGWGGHNEQFFGPGTRLTVL.